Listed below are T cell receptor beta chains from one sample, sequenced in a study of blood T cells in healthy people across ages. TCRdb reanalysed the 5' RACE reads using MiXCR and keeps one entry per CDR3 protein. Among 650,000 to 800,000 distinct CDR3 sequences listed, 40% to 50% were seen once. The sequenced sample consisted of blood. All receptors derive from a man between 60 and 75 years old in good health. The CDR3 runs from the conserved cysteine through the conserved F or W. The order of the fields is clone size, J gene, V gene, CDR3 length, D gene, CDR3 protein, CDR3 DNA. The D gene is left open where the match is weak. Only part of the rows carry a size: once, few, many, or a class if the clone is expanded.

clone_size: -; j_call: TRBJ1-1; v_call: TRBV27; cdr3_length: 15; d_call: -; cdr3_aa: CASSLRGRWYTEAFF; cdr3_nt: TGTGCCAGCAGTTTACGGGGGCGGTGGTACACTGAAGCTTTCTTT
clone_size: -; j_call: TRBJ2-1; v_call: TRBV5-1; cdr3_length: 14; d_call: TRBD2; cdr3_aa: CASRGLGFGNEQFF; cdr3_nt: TGCGCCAGCAGAGGACTAGGGTTTGGCAATGAGCAGTTCTTC
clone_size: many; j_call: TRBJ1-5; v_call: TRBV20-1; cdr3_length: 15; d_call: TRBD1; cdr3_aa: CSARETGSGNQPQHF; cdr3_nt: TGCAGTGCTAGAGAGACAGGGAGTGGCAATCAGCCCCAGCATTTT
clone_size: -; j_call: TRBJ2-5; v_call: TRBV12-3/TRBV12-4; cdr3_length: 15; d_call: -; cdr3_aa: CASSGGQPLQETQYF; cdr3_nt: TGTGCCAGCAGTGGAGGACAGCCCCTACAAGAGACCCAGTACTTC
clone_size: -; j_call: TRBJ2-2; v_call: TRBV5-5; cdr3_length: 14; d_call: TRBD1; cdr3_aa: CASRKPRGTGELFF; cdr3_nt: TGTGCCAGCAGGAAGCCCAGGGGGACCGGGGAGCTGTTTTTT
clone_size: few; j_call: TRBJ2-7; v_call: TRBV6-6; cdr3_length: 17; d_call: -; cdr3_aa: CASRAGALDTSSYEQYF; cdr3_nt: TGTGCCAGCAGGGCCGGGGCGTTAGATACCAGCTCCTACGAGCAGTACTTC
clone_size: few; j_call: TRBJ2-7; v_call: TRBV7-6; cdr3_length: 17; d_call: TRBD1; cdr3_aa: CASSLEPDRPSSYEQYF; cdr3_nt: TGTGCCAGCAGCTTAGAGCCGGACAGGCCGAGCTCCTACGAGCAGTACTTC
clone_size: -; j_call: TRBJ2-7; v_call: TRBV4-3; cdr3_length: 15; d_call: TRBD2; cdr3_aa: CASSPAAGGPYEQYF; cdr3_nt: TGCGCCAGCAGCCCGGCCGCGGGGGGTCCCTACGAGCAGTACTTC
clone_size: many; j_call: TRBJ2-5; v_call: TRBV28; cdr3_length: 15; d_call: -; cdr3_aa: CASSPRGQERETQYF; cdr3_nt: TGTGCCAGCAGTCCCCGTGGGCAGGAAAGGGAGACCCAGTACTTC
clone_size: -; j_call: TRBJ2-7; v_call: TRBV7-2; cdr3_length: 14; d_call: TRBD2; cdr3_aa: CASSPGGVVHEQYF; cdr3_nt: TGTGCCAGCAGCCCTGGGGGGGTCGTACACGAGCAGTACTTC
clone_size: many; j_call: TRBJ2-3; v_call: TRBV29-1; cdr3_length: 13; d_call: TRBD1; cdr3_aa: CSGHTGGWDTQYF; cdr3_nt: TGCAGCGGCCACACAGGGGGTTGGGATACGCAGTATTTT
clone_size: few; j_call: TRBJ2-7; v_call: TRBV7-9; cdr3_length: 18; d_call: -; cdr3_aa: CASSLRLGTGTTSYEQYF; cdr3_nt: TGTGCCAGCAGCTTAAGGCTGGGTACAGGGACAACCTCCTACGAGCAGTACTTC
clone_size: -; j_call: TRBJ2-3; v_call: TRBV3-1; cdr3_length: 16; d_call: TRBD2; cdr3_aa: CAGSQDSAGSTDTQYF; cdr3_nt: TGTGCCGGCAGCCAAGATTCAGCGGGGAGCACAGATACGCAGTATTTT
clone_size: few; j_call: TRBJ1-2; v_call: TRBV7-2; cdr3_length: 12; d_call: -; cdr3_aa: CASSLASAANTF; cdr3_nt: TGTGCCAGCAGCTTAGCGTCCGCAGCTAACACCTTC
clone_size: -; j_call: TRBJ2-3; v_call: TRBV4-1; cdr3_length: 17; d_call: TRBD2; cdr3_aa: CASSRGLAGGRTDTQYF; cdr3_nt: TGCGCCAGCAGCCGCGGACTAGCGGGGGGGCGGACAGATACGCAGTATTTT
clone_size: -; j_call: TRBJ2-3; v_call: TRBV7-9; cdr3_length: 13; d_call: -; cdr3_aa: CASSLGLGDTQYF; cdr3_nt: TGTGCCAGCAGCTTAGGTCTTGGGGATACGCAGTATTTT
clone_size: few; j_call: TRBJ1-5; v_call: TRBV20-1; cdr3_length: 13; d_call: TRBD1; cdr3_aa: CSARPGGAEPQHF; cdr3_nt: TGCAGTGCTAGGCCAGGGGGCGCAGAGCCCCAGCATTTT
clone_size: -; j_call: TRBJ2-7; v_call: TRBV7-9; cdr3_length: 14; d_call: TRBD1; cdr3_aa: CASSFGTGYYEQYF; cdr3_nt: TGTGCCAGCAGCTTCGGGACAGGGTACTACGAGCAGTACTTC
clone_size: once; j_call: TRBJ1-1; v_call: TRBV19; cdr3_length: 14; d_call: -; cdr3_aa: CATESGGSRTEAFF; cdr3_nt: TGTGCCACCGAATCGGGCGGGTCCCGCACTGAAGCTTTCTTT
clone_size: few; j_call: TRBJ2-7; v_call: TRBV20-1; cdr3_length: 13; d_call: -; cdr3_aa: CSARDRNGLEQYF; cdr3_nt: TGCAGTGCTAGAGATCGCAACGGACTCGAGCAGTACTTC
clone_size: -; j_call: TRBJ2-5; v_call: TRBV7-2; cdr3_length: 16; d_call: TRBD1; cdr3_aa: CASSQQGQGRGETQYF; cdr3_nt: TGTGCCAGCAGCCAACAAGGACAGGGACGGGGAGAGACCCAGTACTTC
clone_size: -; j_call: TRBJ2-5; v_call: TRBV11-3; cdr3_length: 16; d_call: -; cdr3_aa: CASSLASRGRRETQYF; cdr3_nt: TGTGCCAGCAGCTTAGCTTCCCGGGGGAGGAGAGAGACCCAGTACTTC
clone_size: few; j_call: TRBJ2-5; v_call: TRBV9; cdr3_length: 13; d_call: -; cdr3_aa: CASSVVGVGEQYF; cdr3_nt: TGTGCCAGCAGCGTAGTGGGGGTGGGTGAGCAGTACTTC
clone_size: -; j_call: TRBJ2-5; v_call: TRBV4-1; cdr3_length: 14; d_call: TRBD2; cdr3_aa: CASGKLAGVETQYF; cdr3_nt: TGCGCCAGCGGAAAACTAGCGGGAGTAGAGACCCAGTACTTC
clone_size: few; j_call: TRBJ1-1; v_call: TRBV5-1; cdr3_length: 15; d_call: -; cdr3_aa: CASNPQGAANTEAFF; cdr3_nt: TGCGCCAGCAATCCACAGGGTGCGGCGAACACTGAAGCTTTCTTT
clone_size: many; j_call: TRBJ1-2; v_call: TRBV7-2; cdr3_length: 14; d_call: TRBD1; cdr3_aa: CASSQSRGQSGYTF; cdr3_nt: TGTGCCAGCAGCCAGAGCAGGGGGCAGAGTGGCTACACCTTC
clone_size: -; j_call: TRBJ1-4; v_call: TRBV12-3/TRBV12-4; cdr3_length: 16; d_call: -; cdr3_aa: CASSFARAQVGEKLFF; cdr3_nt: TGTGCCAGCAGTTTCGCGCGGGCGCAGGTGGGGGAAAAACTGTTTTTT
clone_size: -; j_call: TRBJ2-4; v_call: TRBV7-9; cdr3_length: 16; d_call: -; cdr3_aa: CASSFGSTNGKNIQYF; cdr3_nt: TGTGCCAGCAGCTTTGGTTCGACGAACGGGAAAAACATTCAGTACTTC